These T cell receptor beta chains were read from a single sample in a study of blood T cells in healthy people across ages. TCRdb reprocessed the 5' RACE reads with MiXCR, giving one entry per CDR3 protein. The sample carries about 720,000 distinct CDR3 sequences, about a fifth recorded once. Sequenced: blood. All receptors derive from a man aged 70-80 years in good health. CDR3s include the opening cysteine and the closing phenylalanine or tryptophan. D genes are given only for firm matches. Clone size appears in some rows only: once, few, many, or a class for an expanded clone.

V gene	J gene	clone size	D gene	CDR3 protein	CDR3 DNA
TRBV28	TRBJ2-7	few	.	CASTPLRGEQYF	TGTGCCAGCACCCCCCTAAGGGGGGAGCAGTACTTC
TRBV7-2	TRBJ2-1	.	.	CASSSNPYNEQFF	TGTGCCAGCAGCTCCAACCCCTACAATGAGCAGTTCTTC
TRBV7-4	TRBJ1-2	.	.	CASSLESGGDYGYTF	TGTGCCAGCAGCTTAGAATCCGGAGGTGACTATGGCTACACCTTC
TRBV7-2	TRBJ2-3	.	TRBD2	CASSPRGLAEPDTQYF	TGTGCCAGCAGCCCTAGAGGACTAGCGGAACCAGATACGCAGTATTTT
TRBV11-3	TRBJ2-7	few	.	CASSLDSGDEQYF	TGTGCCAGCAGCTTAGATTCCGGGGACGAGCAGTACTTC
TRBV4-1	TRBJ2-3	.	.	CASSPRADTDTQYF	TGCGCCAGCAGCCCCCGGGCGGACACAGATACGCAGTATTTT
TRBV3-1	TRBJ1-2	few	.	CASSLPSAFTF	TGTGCCAGCAGCCTCCCCTCGGCATTCACCTTC
TRBV25-1	TRBJ1-2	few	.	CASSVRGSEAGYTF	TGTGCCAGCAGTGTCCGCGGGAGCGAGGCTGGCTACACCTTC
TRBV6-5	TRBJ1-1	.	.	CASSYQKNTEAFF	TGTGCCAGCAGTTACCAGAAAAACACTGAAGCTTTCTTT
TRBV28	TRBJ2-7	few	TRBD2	CASSFFRAGRSYEQYF	TGTGCCAGCAGTTTCTTTCGAGCGGGGCGATCCTACGAGCAGTACTTC
TRBV18	TRBJ2-5	.	TRBD2	CASSQRRERGETQYF	TGTGCCAGCTCACAGCGGCGGGAGAGAGGAGAGACCCAGTACTTC
TRBV4-1	TRBJ1-1	.	TRBD1	CASSQDDSGTGGEASF	TGCGCCAGCAGCCAAGATGACTCCGGGACAGGGGGAGAAGCTTCCTTT
TRBV10-3	TRBJ2-3	few	TRBD2	CAISRGLAGADTQYF	TGTGCCATCAGTAGAGGACTAGCGGGAGCAGATACGCAGTATTTT
TRBV4-3	TRBJ1-1	many	.	CASSQESRVGGGGEAFF	TGCGCCAGCAGCCAAGAAAGCAGGGTGGGTGGTGGGGGTGAAGCTTTCTTT
TRBV4-3	TRBJ2-1	.	TRBD2	CASSQVLGLAGGMNVQFF	TGCGCCAGCAGCCAAGTGTTGGGACTAGCGGGAGGGATGAATGTGCAGTTCTTC
TRBV18	TRBJ2-7	few	.	CASSPQGADYEQYF	TGTGCCAGCTCACCACAGGGTGCGGACTACGAGCAGTACTTC
TRBV29-1	TRBJ1-2	few	.	CSVEVGTNYGYTF	TGCAGCGTTGAAGTGGGAACTAACTATGGCTACACCTTC
TRBV4-1	TRBJ2-1	.	.	CASSRDRALDNEQFF	TGCGCCAGCAGCCGCGACCGGGCCCTAGACAATGAGCAGTTCTTC
TRBV20-1	TRBJ2-5	.	.	CSARFAETQYF	TGCAGTGCTAGGTTTGCGGAGACCCAGTACTTC
TRBV20-1	TRBJ2-2	few	TRBD2	CSARGGTRNTGELFF	TGCAGTGCCCGGGGTGGGACTAGAAACACCGGGGAGCTGTTTTTT
TRBV5-6	TRBJ1-2	.	.	CASSFWDRGYTF	TGTGCCAGCAGCTTTTGGGATCGGGGCTACACCTTC
TRBV7-2	TRBJ2-7	.	.	CASSLQSQGPTHEQYF	TGTGCCAGCAGCTTACAGTCACAGGGCCCCACCCACGAGCAGTACTTC
TRBV2	TRBJ2-6	few	.	CASSERTGANVLTF	TGTGCCAGCAGCGAACGGACCGGGGCCAACGTCCTGACTTTC
TRBV9	TRBJ2-2	few	TRBD1	CASNLRGQGELFF	TGTGCCAGCAATTTGAGGGGGCAGGGGGAGCTGTTTTTT
TRBV7-9	TRBJ1-1	.	TRBD1	CASSLTRQGFTEAFF	TGTGCCAGCAGCTTAACCAGACAGGGGTTCACTGAAGCTTTCTTT
TRBV7-2	TRBJ2-1	.	.	CASSGGTSGGYNEQFF	TGTGCCAGCAGCGGCGGGACTTCAGGGGGCTACAATGAGCAGTTCTTC
TRBV12-3/TRBV12-4	TRBJ1-5	.	.	CASSLEVSNQPQHF	TGTGCCAGCAGTTTAGAGGTGAGCAATCAGCCCCAGCATTTT
TRBV3-1	TRBJ1-5	few	.	CASSPGNNQPQHF	TGTGCCAGCAGCCCCGGGAACAATCAGCCCCAGCATTTT
TRBV12-3/TRBV12-4	TRBJ1-5	.	.	CASSFRSLGQPQHF	TGTGCCAGCAGTTTTAGGTCCCTAGGTCAGCCCCAGCATTTT
TRBV20-1	TRBJ2-1	few	.	CSAPKLTGNEQLF	TGCAGTGCTCCTAAGCTGACAGGCAATGAGCAGCTCTTC
TRBV20-1	TRBJ2-1	few	.	CSARQRKPLGNEQFF	TGCAGTGCTAGACAAAGAAAGCCCCTGGGGAATGAGCAGTTCTTC
TRBV6-1	TRBJ1-6	few	.	CASSEASGYNSPLHF	TGTGCCAGCAGTGAAGCGTCGGGGTATAATTCACCCCTCCACTTT
TRBV6-1	TRBJ2-3	few	TRBD1	CASSDPRDRGSDTQYF	TGTGCCAGCAGCGACCCTAGGGACAGGGGTTCAGATACGCAGTATTTT
TRBV5-1	TRBJ2-3	many	TRBD2	CASSHLGGDTDTQYF	TGCGCCAGCAGCCACCTCGGGGGGGACACAGATACGCAGTATTTT
TRBV5-1	TRBJ1-1	.	.	CASRSGGGGDTEAFF	TGCGCCAGCCGCTCCGGAGGAGGGGGGGACACTGAAGCTTTCTTT
TRBV29-1	TRBJ1-2	few	.	CSVLGGLPVGYGYTF	TGCAGCGTTTTAGGGGGACTCCCGGTAGGATATGGCTACACCTTC
TRBV7-9	TRBJ2-1	few	.	CASSQIPDSYNEQFF	TGTGCCAGCAGCCAAATACCCGACTCCTACAATGAGCAGTTCTTC
TRBV18	TRBJ2-7	few	.	CASSRPSYEQYF	TGTGCCAGCTCACGCCCAAGCTACGAGCAGTACTTC
TRBV27	TRBJ1-2	few	TRBD1	CASSPYPDRGYGYTF	TGTGCCAGCAGTCCATATCCCGACAGGGGCTATGGCTACACCTTC
TRBV5-1	TRBJ1-2	.	.	CASSLDLFGYTF	TGCGCCAGCAGCTTGGATTTGTTTGGCTACACCTTC
TRBV6-6	TRBJ2-5	.	.	CASGSQQRGGVETQYF	TGTGCCAGCGGTTCCCAACAAAGGGGTGGTGTGGAGACCCAGTACTTC
TRBV7-2	TRBJ2-5	.	TRBD2	CASSFFPWIRTSGGQKTQYF	TGTGCCAGCAGCTTCTTTCCTTGGATTCGGACTAGCGGGGGGCAAAAGACCCAGTACTTC
TRBV5-1	TRBJ2-3	.	TRBD2	CASLSSGGPSTDTQYF	TGCGCCAGCCTCAGTAGCGGGGGGCCTAGCACAGATACGCAGTATTTT
TRBV20-1	TRBJ2-1	.	TRBD2	CSARKGRGGQHEQFF	TGCAGTGCTAGAAAAGGGCGGGGGGGCCAACATGAGCAGTTCTTC
TRBV20-1	TRBJ2-3	many	.	CSATSTMLGTDTQYF	TGCAGTGCAACCTCTACAATGCTGGGAACAGATACGCAGTATTTT
TRBV20-1	TRBJ2-5	.	TRBD2	CSATSGVQETQYF	TGCAGTGCGACTAGCGGAGTCCAAGAGACCCAGTACTTC
TRBV7-6	TRBJ2-3	many	.	CASSYPGGTDTQYF	TGTGCCAGCAGCTACCCGGGAGGCACAGATACGCAGTATTTT
TRBV2	TRBJ2-7	.	.	CASSGPRAGLFESEQYF	TGTGCCAGCAGTGGACCCCGAGCAGGGCTTTTTGAGTCGGAGCAGTACTTC
TRBV27	TRBJ1-4	.	TRBD1	CASSPSRDRAGKLFF	TGTGCCAGCAGTCCCTCCCGGGACAGGGCAGGAAAACTGTTTTTT
TRBV25-1	TRBJ1-6	few	.	CASSLRQLNSPLHF	TGTGCCAGCAGTTTACGGCAGCTTAATTCACCCCTCCACTTT
TRBV9	TRBJ1-5	few	.	CASSVAGWDQPQHF	TGTGCCAGCAGCGTAGCTGGGTGGGATCAGCCCCAGCATTTT
TRBV11-1	TRBJ2-7	.	.	CASSLSLREWVGYEQYF	TGTGCCAGCAGCTTATCCCTTCGTGAGTGGGTGGGCTACGAGCAGTACTTC
TRBV19	TRBJ1-2	.	.	CASTGAREWNYGYTF	TGTGCCAGTACCGGGGCCAGGGAATGGAACTATGGCTACACCTTC
TRBV12-3/TRBV12-4	TRBJ2-1	many	TRBD1	CASSLWTGGLNEQFF	TGTGCCAGCAGTTTATGGACAGGGGGCCTAAATGAGCAGTTCTTC
TRBV5-1	TRBJ1-3	.	.	CASTRDGGSGNTIYF	TGCGCCAGCACACGGGACGGCGGCTCTGGAAACACCATATATTTT
TRBV6-5	TRBJ2-1	few	TRBD2	CASSPRTSGRHSYNEQFF	TGTGCCAGCAGTCCGCGGACTAGCGGGAGGCACTCCTACAATGAGCAGTTCTTC
TRBV28	TRBJ2-3	.	TRBD2	CASSRGEIADTQYF	TGTGCCAGCAGTCGGGGGGAGATTGCAGATACGCAGTATTTT